A selection of T cell receptor beta chains follows, all from one sample in a study of T-cell reconstitution after alpha-beta-depleted transplantation in children. TCRdb reprocessed the PCR reads via MiXCR and lists one record per CDR3 protein. The sample lists under 450,000 distinct CDR3 sequences; about 14% were seen once. Source: PBMCs, taken from the stem cell graft. The receptors shown here come from a human donor who donated a stem cell graft to a child with Fanconi anemia. Each CDR3 is given with its conserved first and last residue. D genes are given only for firm matches. Rows may omit the clone size; those that give it use once, few, many or a size class.

clone_size: many; cdr3_length: 14; j_call: TRBJ1-1; d_call: NA; v_call: TRBV27; cdr3_nt: TGTGCCAGCAGACTTCAGTGGATAAACACTGAAGCTTTCTTT; cdr3_aa: CASRLQWINTEAFF
clone_size: many; cdr3_length: 16; j_call: TRBJ2-2; d_call: NA; v_call: TRBV18; cdr3_nt: TGTGCCAGCTCACCCTTCTCAGACAGGAACACCGGGGAGCTGTTTTTT; cdr3_aa: CASSPFSDRNTGELFF
clone_size: few; cdr3_length: 17; j_call: TRBJ2-1; d_call: TRBD2; v_call: TRBV19; cdr3_nt: TGTGCCAGTAGTAAGTCGTTAGCGGGGGGCTCCTACAATGAGCAGTTCTTC; cdr3_aa: CASSKSLAGGSYNEQFF
clone_size: few; cdr3_length: 14; j_call: TRBJ1-1; d_call: NA; v_call: TRBV12-3/TRBV12-4; cdr3_nt: TGTGCCAGCAGTTTGGGCCTAGGAGACACTGAAGCTTTCTTT; cdr3_aa: CASSLGLGDTEAFF
clone_size: many; cdr3_length: 14; j_call: TRBJ2-1; d_call: NA; v_call: TRBV7-2; cdr3_nt: TGTGCCAGCAGCGTCCTACAGGGGCGGGGTGAGCAGTTCTTC; cdr3_aa: CASSVLQGRGEQFF
clone_size: few; cdr3_length: 14; j_call: TRBJ1-2; d_call: NA; v_call: TRBV9; cdr3_nt: TGTGCCAGCAGCGTGGACGGACGAAACTATGGCTACACCTTC; cdr3_aa: CASSVDGRNYGYTF
clone_size: few; cdr3_length: 15; j_call: TRBJ2-5; d_call: TRBD1; v_call: TRBV12-3/TRBV12-4; cdr3_nt: TGTGCCAGCAGTCCCCGGGACAGGGGGAAAGAGACCCAGTACTTC; cdr3_aa: CASSPRDRGKETQYF
clone_size: NA; cdr3_length: 14; j_call: TRBJ1-5; d_call: NA; v_call: TRBV7-9; cdr3_nt: TGTGCCAGCAGCCAGGGAGGCATACATCAGCCCCAGCATTTT; cdr3_aa: CASSQGGIHQPQHF
clone_size: NA; cdr3_length: 13; j_call: TRBJ2-5; d_call: NA; v_call: TRBV15; cdr3_nt: TGTGCCACCAGCAGCGCCCGGATGGAGGCCCAGTACTTC; cdr3_aa: CATSSARMEAQYF
clone_size: few; cdr3_length: 15; j_call: TRBJ1-1; d_call: NA; v_call: TRBV12-3/TRBV12-4; cdr3_nt: TGTGCCAGCAGTTTACAGGGGCAGGGGAACGCTGAAGCTTTCTTT; cdr3_aa: CASSLQGQGNAEAFF
clone_size: few; cdr3_length: 15; j_call: TRBJ1-1; d_call: TRBD1; v_call: TRBV27; cdr3_nt: TGTGCCAGCAGTCCAGGGGGACGTTGGGACACTGAAGCTTTCTTT; cdr3_aa: CASSPGGRWDTEAFF
clone_size: NA; cdr3_length: 13; j_call: TRBJ2-1; d_call: TRBD1; v_call: TRBV18; cdr3_nt: TGTGCCAGCTCACCTTTAAGGACAGGGGAGCAGTTCTTC; cdr3_aa: CASSPLRTGEQFF
clone_size: NA; cdr3_length: 16; j_call: TRBJ2-7; d_call: NA; v_call: TRBV4-3; cdr3_nt: TGCGCCAGCAGCCAAGGTATCGGGACGTCCTTGTACGAGCAGTACTTC; cdr3_aa: CASSQGIGTSLYEQYF
clone_size: NA; cdr3_length: 16; j_call: TRBJ1-1; d_call: NA; v_call: TRBV5-1; cdr3_nt: TGCGCCAGCAGCTTGGATAGTCAGGGCCTCTCCACTGAAGCTTTCTTT; cdr3_aa: CASSLDSQGLSTEAFF
clone_size: few; cdr3_length: 15; j_call: TRBJ1-1; d_call: NA; v_call: TRBV6-5; cdr3_nt: TGTGCCAGCAGATACCGGGGCGTGGGTGGGACTGAAGCTTTCTTT; cdr3_aa: CASRYRGVGGTEAFF
clone_size: NA; cdr3_length: 16; j_call: TRBJ2-6; d_call: NA; v_call: TRBV12-3/TRBV12-4; cdr3_nt: TGTGCCAGCAGTTTAGGGGGACGGTCTGGGGCCAACGTCCTGACTTTC; cdr3_aa: CASSLGGRSGANVLTF
clone_size: NA; cdr3_length: 14; j_call: TRBJ1-1; d_call: NA; v_call: TRBV6-1; cdr3_nt: TGTGCCAGCAGTGGGTGGACGGGGAACACTGAAGCTTTCTTT; cdr3_aa: CASSGWTGNTEAFF
clone_size: NA; cdr3_length: 13; j_call: TRBJ1-5; d_call: NA; v_call: TRBV12-3/TRBV12-4; cdr3_nt: TGTGCCAGCAGTTTTGCCTTCAATCAGCCCCAGCATTTT; cdr3_aa: CASSFAFNQPQHF
clone_size: few; cdr3_length: 15; j_call: TRBJ1-4; d_call: NA; v_call: TRBV5-1; cdr3_nt: TGCGCCAGCAGCGCTAAGGGGGCAACTAATGAAAAACTGTTTTTT; cdr3_aa: CASSAKGATNEKLFF
clone_size: NA; cdr3_length: 14; j_call: TRBJ2-2; d_call: TRBD1; v_call: TRBV9; cdr3_nt: TGTGCCAGCAGCGGACAGGGGGCCCCCGGGGAGCTGTTTTTT; cdr3_aa: CASSGQGAPGELFF
clone_size: many; cdr3_length: 15; j_call: TRBJ2-7; d_call: TRBD2; v_call: TRBV6-2/TRBV6-3; cdr3_nt: TGTGCCAGCAGTTACCCAGCGGGGGGCCCCTCGGAGCAGTACTTC; cdr3_aa: CASSYPAGGPSEQYF
clone_size: few; cdr3_length: 14; j_call: TRBJ2-7; d_call: TRBD2; v_call: TRBV6-5; cdr3_nt: TGTGCCAGCAGTTACGCTGGGGGGGACTACGAGCAGTACTTC; cdr3_aa: CASSYAGGDYEQYF
clone_size: NA; cdr3_length: 13; j_call: TRBJ1-4; d_call: NA; v_call: TRBV7-9; cdr3_nt: TGTGCCAGCAGCACCCGACAGTCAGAAAAACTGTTTTTT; cdr3_aa: CASSTRQSEKLFF
clone_size: many; cdr3_length: 13; j_call: TRBJ2-7; d_call: NA; v_call: TRBV12-3/TRBV12-4; cdr3_nt: TGTGCCAGCAGTTTGGGCTTTGGCTACGAGCAGTACTTC; cdr3_aa: CASSLGFGYEQYF
clone_size: many; cdr3_length: 14; j_call: TRBJ1-1; d_call: NA; v_call: TRBV5-1; cdr3_nt: TGCGCCAGCAGCCCTGAGGGACGGAACACTGAAGCTTTCTTT; cdr3_aa: CASSPEGRNTEAFF
clone_size: many; cdr3_length: 18; j_call: TRBJ2-2; d_call: TRBD1; v_call: TRBV2; cdr3_nt: TGTGCCAGCAGTGAAGTTAGGACAGGGTCCCGGGACACCGGGGAGCTGTTTTTT; cdr3_aa: CASSEVRTGSRDTGELFF
clone_size: NA; cdr3_length: 14; j_call: TRBJ1-2; d_call: TRBD1; v_call: TRBV6-5; cdr3_nt: TGTGCCAGCAGTTCAACCGGGACAGATTTAGTCTACACCTTC; cdr3_aa: CASSSTGTDLVYTF
clone_size: NA; cdr3_length: 13; j_call: TRBJ2-7; d_call: NA; v_call: TRBV6-6; cdr3_nt: TGTGCCAGCAGTTACTCGCGGGGCTACGAGCAGTACTTC; cdr3_aa: CASSYSRGYEQYF
clone_size: few; cdr3_length: 14; j_call: TRBJ1-2; d_call: NA; v_call: TRBV7-8; cdr3_nt: TGTGCCAGCAGCTTATGGCCGGGGGCGGATGGCTACACCTTC; cdr3_aa: CASSLWPGADGYTF
clone_size: few; cdr3_length: 13; j_call: TRBJ1-1; d_call: NA; v_call: TRBV9; cdr3_nt: TGTGCCAGCAGCGTAGACATGGACACTGAAGCTTTCTTT; cdr3_aa: CASSVDMDTEAFF
clone_size: NA; cdr3_length: 15; j_call: TRBJ2-1; d_call: TRBD2; v_call: TRBV19; cdr3_nt: TGTGCCAGTATTAAAGTAGCGGGGCCCTACAATGAGCAGTTCTTC; cdr3_aa: CASIKVAGPYNEQFF